These T cell receptor beta chains were read from a single sample in a study of cytomegalovirus exposure and HLA in healthy donors. Here immunoSEQ multiplex PCR was the method, and the copy in TCRdb shows in-frame clones only, minus some. The sample has approximately 160,000 clones; 82% are singletons. The sequenced sample was PBMCs. The receptor source for this set is a male donor in good health and CMV-seronegative. Each CDR3 is given with its conserved first and last residue. Fields, in order: V gene, J gene, clone size, CDR3 protein. Only some rows state a clone size, as once, few, many or a class for expanded clones.

>TRBV30|TRBJ1-5|-
CAWSGTDNQPQHF
>TRBV21-1|TRBJ1-2|few
CASSRRTGGNKGGYTF
>TRBV5-6|TRBJ2-3|-
CASSWGRTRSDTQYF
>TRBV7-9|TRBJ1-5|-
CASSRGTYQPQHF
>TRBV9|TRBJ1-2|-
CASSVTDRSGYGYTF
>TRBV7-9|TRBJ2-7|once
CASSLGGDRASSYEQYF
>TRBV27|TRBJ1-4|-
CASSSRGGKNEKLFF
>TRBV7-9|TRBJ1-4|once
CASSFDGEKLFF
>TRBV5-4|TRBJ1-6|-
CASSLEQIYNSPLHF
>TRBV11-2|TRBJ2-5|-
CASSLDQAGGPGTQYF
>TRBV7-6|TRBJ1-5|-
CASSLRGGEPWPQHF
>TRBV27|TRBJ1-2|-
CASSQDPGTGFYYGYTF
>TRBV5-6|TRBJ2-7|few
CASSLGGVSHEQYF
>TRBV5-1|TRBJ2-3|-
CASSPDGDYTDTQYF
>TRBV7-9|TRBJ2-4|few
CASSTGSTGISVIQYF
>TRBV15|TRBJ2-7|-
CATSRDQIYEQYF
>TRBV6-5|TRBJ1-4|-
CASSRGGGLFF
>TRBV28|TRBJ2-7|-
CASSSGTVYEQYF
>TRBV2|TRBJ2-1|-
CASAGSGMWYKDEQFF
>TRBV11-2|TRBJ2-1|-
CASSLSGTYNEQFF
>TRBV19|TRBJ1-1|once
CASQMPGAATEAFF
>TRBV5-1|TRBJ2-7|-
CASSLGGREGAYEQYF
>TRBV9|TRBJ2-1|-
CASSVGTSAYNEQFF
>TRBV15|TRBJ1-1|-
CATSRARGHTEAFF
>TRBV6-1|TRBJ1-5|-
CASSGRDRSNQPQHF
>TRBV7-9|TRBJ1-2|-
CASSFRETNYGYTF
>TRBV14|TRBJ1-1|-
CASSQWGGMNTEAFF
>TRBV7-7|TRBJ2-7|-
CASSPGYGEQYF
>TRBV7-2|TRBJ1-3|-
CASSLSGSSGNTIYF
>TRBV5-6|TRBJ1-2|-
CASSPNLQGSNYGYTF
>TRBV19|TRBJ1-1|-
CASSTTPGGPEAFF
>TRBV28|TRBJ2-7|-
CASSLPGGSHEQYF
>TRBV11-2|TRBJ2-3|once
CASSLFPGGGTDTQYF
>TRBV7-9|TRBJ1-2|-
CASSLNSVGAYGYTF
>TRBV6-4|TRBJ2-1|once
CAGSVLISDEQFF
>TRBV2|TRBJ1-5|-
CASSEPTPGWPQHF
>TRBV6-1|TRBJ2-6|-
CASVGRPSGANVLTF
>TRBV5-1|TRBJ1-2|-
CASSMTVTSYGYTF
>TRBV7-9|TRBJ2-5|-
CASSFDSGWETQYF
>TRBV6-1|TRBJ1-1|-
CASGSQPNTEAFF
>TRBV7-8|TRBJ2-5|-
CASSLASGTSSGGGETQYF
>TRBV6-6|TRBJ2-7|-
CASSYLAGLASYEQYF
>TRBV27|TRBJ2-7|-
CASRGLAYEQYF
>TRBV6-6|TRBJ2-7|-
CATTGLAGSGEQYF
>TRBV11-2|TRBJ1-5|-
CASSPGTGENQPQHF
>TRBV6-1|TRBJ2-5|-
CACSKNPSQETQYF
>TRBV7-2|TRBJ2-1|-
CASSSSGGSYNEQFF
>TRBV15|TRBJ2-1|-
CATSRDQGGYDEQFF
>TRBV6-5|TRBJ2-5|-
CASSFGGRETQYF
>TRBV19|TRBJ2-1|once
CASSILGRDRGGNEQFF
>TRBV5-6|TRBJ1-1|once
CASSAAGQGKAFF
>TRBV28|TRBJ2-1|-
CASRPGTSDYNEQFF
>TRBV19|TRBJ2-1|-
CASSGGSYNEQFF
>TRBV25-1|TRBJ2-3|-
CASSEVHTDTQYF
>TRBV7-9|TRBJ1-2|-
CASSFAALGEPNYGYTF
>TRBV5-1|TRBJ2-2|-
CASSLVGGGGTGELFF
>TRBV19|TRBJ1-5|-
CASIGTGVIQPQHF
>TRBV9|TRBJ2-1|-
CASSVEQGRRTGNEQFF
>TRBV1|TRBJ1-1|few
CTSSQQGANTEAFF